This TCR beta chain was observed in a study of tissue T cells after allogeneic stem cell transplantation. Survey-depth TCRbeta CDR3 sequencing reported V/J genes and productive frequencies. Clones were sequenced by immunoSEQ multiplex PCR, and TCRdb holds only the in-frame ones, with some missing. The profile shows about 48,000 clones, roughly 73% of them singletons. V lost 4 bases to trimming and J lost 2 bases, with 12 bases between them. Germline CDR1 is SGHLS and CDR2 is HYDKME. CDR3 length equals 14 residues. Findings and limits, study-wide: In patients and mice, blood and spleen missed much of tissue repertoire.

Comment on this clone: The antigen is undetermined. The gene symbols are mouse symbols. The read stops 1 residue short of the end of the CDR3; the missing end is completed from the germline J gene.

The chain is built from TRBV12-2 and TRBJ2-5; D is possibly TRBD1 or TRBD2 (6 bases each). The receptor comes from a pool of C57BL/6 mice in good health. Sequences were obtained from sorted cells pooled from one or two spleens. This CDR3 reads CASSPKGGQDTQYF. CDR3 DNA (partial): TGTGCCAGCTCCCCTAAGGGGGGCCAAGACACCCAGTAC.